This TCR beta chain was sequenced in a study of shared clonotypes between healthy human individuals. Findings and caveats of the study: Across several donors, naive CD4 shared roughly 5%, naive CD8 3% to 3.5%, memory CD4 roughly 2.1%, memory CD8 0.35% to 0.5%.

Points on this clone: Its specificity is unknown.

The ends lost 6 bases at V and 6 bases at J; junction bases unmatched: 2. This CDR3 is 15 amino acids long. Per the germline V gene, CDR1 is ENHRY and CDR2 is SYGVKD. Using immunoSEQ multiplex PCR, the repertoire was profiled, and TCRdb retains in-frame clones only, with some absent. There are about 510,000 clones in the sample; 90% to 96% occur only once, and 0.055% to 0.075% lies in the top ten. Sequenced: naive CD4+ T cells sorted from blood. The sample's subset: CD45RA+ positively selected. V usage is TRBV10-3 and J usage is TRBJ2-2; 15 bases agree with TRBD2. This clonotype was obtained from a woman younger than 45 in good health. CDR3 sequence: CAIRGLAGGPGELFF. The CDR3, as DNA: TGTGCCATCAGGGGACTAGCGGGAGGTCCCGGGGAGCTGTTTTTT.